A single sample is the source of the 5 T cell receptor beta chains below, sequenced in a study of cytomegalovirus exposure and HLA in healthy donors. PCR primers comprised 60 Vbeta and 13 Jbeta primers. TCRdb's copy holds only in-frame clones and misses some; the assay was immunoSEQ multiplex PCR. Found here are about 140,000 clones, 61% of them singletons; the top ten hold roughly 1.9%. Input material: PBMCs. Source of these receptors: a male donor in good health and CMV-seronegative.

J is TRBJ2-2 and V is TRBV29-1, with D possibly being TRBD1 (6 bases). V was pared by 7 bases and J by 3 bases, with 15 bases between. This CDR3 contains 14 residues. Germline CDR1 SQVTM, CDR2 ANQGSEA. CDR3 sequence reads: CSGMTGQHTGELFF. The CDR3 DNA follows: TGCAGCGGTATGACAGGACAGCACACCGGGGAGCTGTTTTTT.

The chain recombines TRBV12-5 with TRBJ1-2; D not resolved. V lost 7 bases and J lost 5, with 17 bases in between. The CDR3 consists of 14 residues. Germline values: CDR1 LGHNT, CDR2 FRNRAP. The CDR3 protein is CASASGLEVYGYTF. DNA of the CDR3: TGTGCTAGTGCCTCAGGCCTGGAAGTATATGGCTACACCTTC. Full variable domain (remainder filled in from reference TRBV12-5 and TRBJ1-2): DARVTQTPRHKVTEMGQEVTMRCQPILGHNTVFWYRQTMMQGLELLAYFRNRAPLDDSGMPKDRFSAEMPDATLATLKIQPSEPRDSAVYFCASASGLEVYGYTFGSGTRLTVV.

This clone was seen a handful of times. The V call is TRBV18, the J call TRBJ1-1, with a possible D match to TRBD1 (5 bases). The V end was cut by 0 bases, the J end by 1 base, with 9 bases between. In germline, CDR1 is KGHSH, CDR2 LQKENI. CDR3 length: 15 residues. Here the CDR3 DNA reads TGTGCCAGCTCACCACCCGCGGGGCGGAACACTGAAGCTTTCTTT. Translated: CASSPPAGRNTEAFF.

J is TRBJ1-6 and V is TRBV10-3; 7 bases are shared with TRBD1. CDR3 size: 14 residues. V lost 4 bases, J lost 10 bases, and 7 bases stayed unmatched. The germline V gene has CDR1 ENHRY and CDR2 SYGVKD. CDR3 protein: CAISGDSGRSPLHF. CDR3 nucleotides: TGTGCCATCAGTGGGGACAGCGGCAGGTCACCCCTCCACTTT.

With respect to this clone: The junction and the germline gene differ at one end; a read error may be behind it. The chain has TRBV7-7 and TRBJ2-2; the D is unclear. From germline, CDR1 is SSHAT and CDR2 FNYEAQ (reference sequence). The CDR3 spans 14 residues. The CDR3 region has the DNA TGTGCTAGCAGCTTAGACTCGAACACCGGGGAGCTGTTTTTT. This encodes CASSLDSNTGELFF.